This record looks at one T cell receptor (beta chain) sequence and its context. Its matching antigen is unknown. This same CDR3 is encoded by further DNA sequences in the sample. Germline V gives CDR1 SGHNT, CDR2 YYREEE (reference sequence). There are 12 residues in the CDR3. The V end was cut by 0 bases, the J end by 4 bases, with 5 bases between. The data were obtained in a study of shared clonotypes between healthy human individuals. Study-level results: Sampling covered blood only; tissue repertoires likely differ.

None of the donors, who were healthy HIV-negative adults, had recently had acute infections or vaccinations. Method: immunoSEQ multiplex PCR; TCRdb's copy keeps in-frame clones and lacks some. The table includes 450,000 to 500,000 clones, about 82% detected once. The sequenced material came from PBMCs. V and J are TRBV5-4 and TRBJ2-7, with D unresolved. This TCR was sampled from a woman between 40 and 55 years old in good health. Some clones in this sample may be carry-over from other donors' samples. The CDR3, as DNA: TGTGCCAGCAGCTTGGTGGGATACGAGCAGTACTTC. Amino acids: CASSLVGYEQYF.